This T cell receptor (beta chain) was recovered during a study of blood T cell repertoires in COVID-19 (dated by TCRdb to about 2020). The study in broad terms: Samples from collaborators originated in the United States, Italy and Spain and spanned both the acute and convalescent phases of COVID-19. The prospective study material was composed of cDNA or gDNA derived from T cells, B-cell-depleted T cells, or PBMCs. The dataset comprised deeply sampled blood TCRbeta repertoires from subjects exposed to, actively infected with, or recovered from COVID-19. The repertoires were released in a freely available public database intended as a resource for research on the immune response to SARS-CoV-2. The samples were drawn from two sources: the first 160 participants of the ongoing ImmuneRACE study, and 1,000 to 1,500 subjects contributed by 6 global collaborators. The sample metadata nearly always contained a de-identified subject ID, COVID-19 status, age in years and sex. Where available, HLA class I and class II types were obtained from metadata supplied by the sample provider rather than from assay-based typing.

This clone was seen only once. There is no known antigen for this receptor. Per-base qualities were not stored, and no clone one base away is much larger. On the study overall, not on this receptor specifically: How much clinical and demographic metadata was included differed by source and by participant, and the metadata was provided uncurated.

The CDR3 goes from the cysteine to the phenylalanine over 14 residues. The read is trimmed to its CDR3 DNA, 42 bases read in frame from base 1. Taken from the germline V gene, the CDR1 and CDR2 loops are SGHRS and YFSETQ. The V and J ends are trimmed by 0 bases and 3 bases, leaving 9 bases between them. TCRbeta CDR3 regions were amplified from genomic DNA using the immunoSEQ Assay, a bias-controlled multiplex PCR. The paper's data handling went like this. Within the assay, amplification of reference gene primers was used to estimate how many nucleated cells each sample contained. Sequence reads were collapsed and filtered to measure the absolute abundance of every unique TCRbeta CDR3 rearrangement. For each sample, productive Simpson clonality was calculated as the square root of Simpson's diversity index across productive rearrangements. In TCRdb, the immuneACCESS table is reduced to in-frame sequences with V and J assigned. These tables do not hold every clone; where another copy was compared, an unresolved V gene accounts for under half, and the others remain unexplained. The V and J calls and clone size come from that table; D and trimming were worked out from the DNA. In all, the sample holds over 150,000 clones, and about nine tenths of those were seen once. Jointly, the top ten make up 2% to 2.5% of the sample.

In the prospective study, participants were about 18 to 89 years old, resided in about 25 geographic areas of the United States, and were enrolled through a virtual design. In the prospective study, cohorts were assigned on the basis of participant-reported clinical history obtained from a screening survey and a study questionnaire. Recovered participants in ImmuneRACE Cohort 3 were defined by two consecutive negative NP/OP PCR tests, clearance by a healthcare professional, or resolution of symptoms. Mobile phlebotomists in the prospective study collected whole blood, serum and a nasopharyngeal or oropharyngeal swab from every participant. Additional blood draws and questionnaires over an approximately two-month period could optionally be provided by prospective study participants. Blood samples from the prospective study were shipped frozen or at room temperature prior to DNA extraction.

Sequences were obtained from PBMCs or T cells enriched from blood (not recorded which). The TCR comes from a woman aged 30 to 39 who had recovered from COVID-19. The chain is assembled from TRBV5-1 and TRBJ1-1; no D gene call is confident. The DNA sequence reads TGCGCCAGCAGCTTGGACATCATGGACACTGAAGCTTTCTTT. Translated, this is CASSLDIMDTEAFF.